This T cell receptor (beta chain) was sequenced in a study of blood T cell repertoires in COVID-19. TCRdb's table, derived via immunoSEQ multiplex PCR, lists solely in-frame clones and lacks some. The sample shows roughly 180,000 clones, approximately 90% of them seen only once. This CDR3 region has 10 residues. CDR1 and CDR2 from the germline V gene are LNHDA and SQIVND (reference sequence). V lost 3 bases and J lost 7, with 3 bases in between. The sample taken for sequencing was peripheral blood. The chain is built from TRBV19 and TRBJ2-5; no clear D gene. This TCR was sampled from a woman between 25 and 40 years old with acute or convalescent COVID-19. CDR3 nucleotide sequence: TGTGCCAGTAGTATCGGGACCCAGTACTTC. Its protein product is CASSIGTQYF.